This TCR beta chain was found in a study of T cells in localized non-small cell lung cancer. This clone appeared once. TCRdb's table, derived via immunoSEQ multiplex PCR, lists solely in-frame clones and lacks some. The sample carries about 13,000 clones, 84% recorded once. With 4 bases clipped from V and 4 bases from J, the junction kept 7 bases outside the gene matches. The CDR3 sequence is 15 residues long. Germline CDR1 and CDR2: SGHNT and YYREEE (reference sequence). The material sequenced was peripheral blood, taken before any cancer treatment. This receptor was identified in a male donor older than 55 with stage I squamous cell lung carcinoma. V usage is TRBV5-4 and J usage is TRBJ2-7; the match to TRBD2 covers 11 bases. The CDR3 nucleotides are TGTGCCAGCAGCGCCCAGACTAGCGGGATTTACGAGCAGTACTTC. It codes for CASSAQTSGIYEQYF.